The 15 T cell receptor beta chains below come from one sample, sequenced in a study of PD-1 blockade in mismatch repair-deficient tumors. Libraries were prepared by immunoSEQ multiplex PCR; TCRdb keeps only in-frame clonotypes and omits some of them. The table lists about 120,000 clones, roughly nine tenths of them singletons. The material sequenced was peripheral blood, taken 44 weeks after starting pembrolizumab. These receptor sequences come from an adult with mismatch repair-deficient cancer.

The DNA for the CDR3 is TGTGCCAGTAGTATAGTGAAAGCTAACTATGGCTACACCTTC. As protein: CASSIVKANYGYTF. This chain uses TRBV19 with TRBJ1-2; D uncertain. The germline V gene encodes CDR1 LNHDA and CDR2 SQIVND (reference sequence). V shed 1 base and J shed 0 bases, with 6 bases lying between them. This CDR3 is 14 amino acids long. The full variable domain, completed using reference TRBV19 and TRBJ1-2, is DGGITQSPKYLFRKEGQNVTLSCEQNLNHDAMYWYRQDPGQGLRLIYYSQIVNDFQKGDIAEGYSVSREKKESFPLTVTSAQKNPTAFYLCASSIVKANYGYTFGSGTRLTVV.

The chain has TRBV20-1 and TRBJ2-7; the D is unclear. Germline CDR1 is DFQATT and CDR2 is SNEGSKA (reference sequence). V was trimmed by 5 bases and J by 1 base, leaving 6 bases between them. The CDR3 runs 11 residues. CDR3 in DNA: TGCAGTGCTCCTAAATCCTACGAGCAGTACTTC. Its translation: CSAPKSYEQYF.

This chain joins TRBV7-9 and TRBJ2-7; D remains unclear. The CDR3 has 12 residues. Germline V gene lookup returns CDR1 SEHNR and CDR2 FQNEAQ (reference sequence). Trimming pared 5 bases from V and 6 bases from J, leaving 11 bases between. CDR3 DNA: TGTGCCAGCAGCATAGGGTCCGTCGAGCAGTACTTC. It codes for CASSIGSVEQYF. Using reference TRBV7-9 and TRBJ2-7 for the parts outside the CDR3, the full variable domain is DTGVSQNPRHKITKRGQNVTFRCDPISEHNRLYWYRQTLGQGPEFLTYFQNEAQLEKSRLLSDRFSAERPKGSFSTLEIQRTEQGDSAMYLCASSIGSVEQYFGPGTRLTVT.

The chain links TRBV5-1 to TRBJ2-7, with D possibly matching TRBD2 (5 bases). V was clipped by 2 bases and J by 0 bases, with 9 bases between them. Germline assignment: CDR1 SGHRS and CDR2 YFSETQ. The CDR3 has 14 amino acids. In nucleotides, the CDR3 is TGCGCCAGCAGCTTCGTAGGAGGCTCCTACGAGCAGTACTTC. Protein product: CASSFVGGSYEQYF.

CDR3 residues: CASSPSGTFRTYEQYF. CDR3 coding DNA: TGTGCCAGTAGTCCCTCCGGGACCTTCAGGACCTACGAGCAGTACTTC. The gene calls are TRBV19 and TRBJ2-7; TRBD1 or TRBD2 may be the D gene (5 bases each). Looked up from germline, CDR1 is LNHDA and CDR2 is SQIVND (reference sequence). V was clipped by 5 bases and J by 2 bases, with 19 bases between them. The CDR3 covers 16 residues.

V and J are TRBV28 and TRBJ2-1; TRBD2 matches at 13 bases. CDR3 size: 13 residues. Per the germline V gene, CDR1 is MDHEN and CDR2 is SYDVKM. V lost 10 bases to trimming and J lost 6 bases; unmatched junction nucleotides: 3. The CDR3 DNA is TGTGCCATAGGGACTAGCGGGGTCAATGAGCAGTTCTTC. It yields the protein CAIGTSGVNEQFF.

The chain uses TRBV6-1 and TRBJ2-3; 7 nucleotides agree with TRBD1. The CDR3 is made up of 14 amino acids. Germline loops: CDR1 MNHNS, CDR2 SASEGT. V lost 4 bases to trimming and J lost 2 bases; unmatched junction nucleotides: 3. This chain's CDR3 is CASSGQGPTDTQYF. In nucleotides, the CDR3 is TGTGCCAGCAGTGGACAGGGTCCCACAGATACGCAGTATTTT.

This clone was counted a few times. V and J are TRBV7-2 and TRBJ2-7; D unclear. Germline values: CDR1 SGHTA, CDR2 FQGNSA. Deletions cut 2 bases from V and 2 bases from J, with 10 bases between. The CDR3 has 14 residues. CDR3 sequence (DNA): TGTGCCAGCAGCTTACAACAGATACCCTACGAGCAGTACTTC. It codes for CASSLQQIPYEQYF.

This chain connects TRBV11-2 to TRBJ2-5; 7 nucleotides align to TRBD1. CDR3 length: 15 residues. Germline V lookup: CDR1 SGHAT, CDR2 FQNNGV. V lost 3 bases and J lost 5; bases outside the gene matches: 9. CDR3 sequence (DNA): TGTGCCAGCAGCTTCGTAGGGACAGAGAAGGAGACCCAGTACTTC. Amino acid sequence: CASSFVGTEKETQYF.

The chain joins TRBV30 to TRBJ1-1, with D unresolved. The V and J ends lost 2 bases and 1 base respectively, with 8 bases between them. The germline V gene encodes CDR1 GTSNPN and CDR2 SVGIG (reference sequence). This CDR3 has 13 amino acids. DNA for the CDR3: TGTGCCTGGAGTTCAACACCGAACACTGAAGCTTTCTTT. Its protein is CAWSSTPNTEAFF.

The chain has TRBV30 and TRBJ2-3, with D perhaps TRBD2 (7 bases). The CDR3 sequence is 17 residues long. V was clipped by 7 bases and J by 5 bases, with 28 bases between them. Per germline, CDR1 GTSNPN and CDR2 SVGIG (reference sequence). The CDR3 DNA follows: TGTGCCTACCTGGGGGGGGCTAGCGGCCCTGCAGGAGATACGCAGTATTTT. The encoded protein is CAYLGGASGPAGDTQYF.

The genes are TRBV13 and TRBJ2-7, with D perhaps matching TRBD2 (5 bases). The CDR3 has 14 amino acids. V was trimmed by 4 bases and J by 1 base, leaving 11 bases between them. The germline gives CDR1 PRHDT, CDR2 FYEKMQ (reference sequence). The CDR3 sequence is CASSSRETSYEQYF. The CDR3 DNA is TGTGCCAGCAGCTCCCGGGAAACATCCTACGAGCAGTACTTC.

The chain carries TRBV6-6 and TRBJ1-1; D possibly corresponds to TRBD1 (5 bases). This CDR3 has 13 residues. Germline assignment: CDR1 MNHNY and CDR2 SVGAGI (reference sequence). V was cut by 2 bases and J by 3 bases, with 7 bases left in between. CDR3: CASSYPRDTEAFF. The CDR3 DNA reads as TGTGCCAGCAGTTACCCCAGGGACACTGAAGCTTTCTTT.

The J gene is TRBJ2-3, the V gene TRBV12-5, with D hard to call. Germline V gene lookup returns CDR1 LGHNT and CDR2 FRNRAP. The CDR3 length is 14 residues. Trimming cost V 2 bases and J 6 bases, with 12 bases left between them. The DNA of the CDR3 is TGTGCTAGTGGTTTGTCGGTGTTTGGGGATACGCAGTATTTT. It encodes CASGLSVFGDTQYF.

This chain links TRBV5-1 with TRBJ2-1; 9 positions match TRBD1. The CDR3 is made up of 16 amino acids. V shed 0 bases, J shed 7 bases, and the junction held 8 bases outside the gene matches. In germline, CDR1 is SGHRS, CDR2 YFSETQ. The CDR3 coding sequence is TGCGCCAGCAGCTTGGATGGGACAGGGATTGATAATGAGCAGTTCTTC. Encoded protein: CASSLDGTGIDNEQFF.